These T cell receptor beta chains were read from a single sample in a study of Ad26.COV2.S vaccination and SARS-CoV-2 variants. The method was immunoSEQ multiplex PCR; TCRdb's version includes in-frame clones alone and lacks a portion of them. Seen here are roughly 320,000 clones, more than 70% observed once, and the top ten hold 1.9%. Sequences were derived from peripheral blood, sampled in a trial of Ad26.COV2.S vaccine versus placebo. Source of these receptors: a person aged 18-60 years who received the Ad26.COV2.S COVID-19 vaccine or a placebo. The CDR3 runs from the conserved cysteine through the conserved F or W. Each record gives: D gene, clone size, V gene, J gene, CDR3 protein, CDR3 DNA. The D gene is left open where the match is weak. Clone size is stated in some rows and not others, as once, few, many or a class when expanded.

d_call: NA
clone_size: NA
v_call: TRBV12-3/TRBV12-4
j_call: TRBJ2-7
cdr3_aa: CASSTGQSYEQYF
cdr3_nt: TGTGCCAGCAGTACCGGACAGAGCTACGAGCAGTACTTC

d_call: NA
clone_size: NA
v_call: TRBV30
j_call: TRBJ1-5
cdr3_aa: CAWSDRQNQPQHF
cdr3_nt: TGTGCCTGGAGTGACAGACAGAATCAGCCCCAGCATTTT

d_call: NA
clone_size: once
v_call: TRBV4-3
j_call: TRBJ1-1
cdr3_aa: CASSQGTGINTEAFF
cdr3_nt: TGCGCCAGCAGCCAAGGGACGGGGATTAACACTGAAGCTTTCTTT

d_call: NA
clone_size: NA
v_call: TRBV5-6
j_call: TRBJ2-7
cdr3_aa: CASRTGPTREYF
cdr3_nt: TGTGCCAGTCGGACGGGACCTACGAGGGAGTACTTC

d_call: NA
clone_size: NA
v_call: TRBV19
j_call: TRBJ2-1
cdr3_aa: CASSSGRYRDEQFF
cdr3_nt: TGTGCCAGTAGTAGTGGACGATACCGGGATGAGCAGTTCTTC

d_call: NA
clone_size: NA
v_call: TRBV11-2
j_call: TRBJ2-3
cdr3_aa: CASTRSGDTQYF
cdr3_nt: TGTGCCAGCACCCGGAGCGGGGATACGCAGTATTTT

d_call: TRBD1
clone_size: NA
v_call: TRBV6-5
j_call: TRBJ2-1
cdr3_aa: CASSKTGTGGEQFF
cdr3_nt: TGTGCCAGCAGCAAGACTGGGACAGGGGGTGAGCAGTTCTTC

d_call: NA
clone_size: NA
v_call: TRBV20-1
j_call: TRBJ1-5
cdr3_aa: CSASKSNQPQHF
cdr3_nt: TGCAGTGCTAGTAAGAGCAATCAGCCCCAGCATTTT

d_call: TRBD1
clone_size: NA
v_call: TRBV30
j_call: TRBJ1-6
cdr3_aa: CAWSDTPRDRGSPLHF
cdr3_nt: TGTGCCTGGAGTGATACCCCCCGGGACAGGGGTTCACCCCTCCACTTT

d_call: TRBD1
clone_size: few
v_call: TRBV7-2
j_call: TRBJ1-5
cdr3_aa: CASSSRGTDNQPQHF
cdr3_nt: TGTGCCAGCAGTTCTAGGGGGACAGACAATCAGCCCCAGCATTTT

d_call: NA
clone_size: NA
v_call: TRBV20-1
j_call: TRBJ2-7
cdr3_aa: CSASKDRPEQYF
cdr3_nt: TGCAGTGCTAGTAAGGACCGACCCGAGCAGTACTTC

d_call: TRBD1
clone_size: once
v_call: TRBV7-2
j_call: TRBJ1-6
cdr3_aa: CASSLRAQGVNSPLHF
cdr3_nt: TGTGCCAGCAGCTTACGCGCACAGGGGGTAAATTCACCCCTCCACTTT

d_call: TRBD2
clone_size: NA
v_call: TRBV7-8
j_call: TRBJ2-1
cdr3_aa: CASRTSGSYNEQFF
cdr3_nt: TGTGCCAGCCGGACTAGCGGCTCCTACAATGAGCAGTTCTTC

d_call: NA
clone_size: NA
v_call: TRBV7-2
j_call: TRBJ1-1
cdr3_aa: CASSLLTANTEAFF
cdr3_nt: TGTGCCAGCAGCTTACTGACAGCGAACACTGAAGCTTTCTTT

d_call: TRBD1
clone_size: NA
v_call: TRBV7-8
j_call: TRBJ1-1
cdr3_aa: CASSFMAGTGVAEAFF
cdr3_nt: TGTGCCAGCAGCTTTATGGCCGGGACAGGGGTCGCTGAAGCTTTCTTT

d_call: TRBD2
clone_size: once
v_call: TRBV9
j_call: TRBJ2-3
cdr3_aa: CASSAGLAGGITDTQYF
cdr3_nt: TGTGCCAGCAGCGCCGGACTAGCGGGGGGGATCACAGATACGCAGTATTTT

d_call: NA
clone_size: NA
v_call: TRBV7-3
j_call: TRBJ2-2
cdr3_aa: CASSPPLRSGVHRELFF
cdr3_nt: TGTGCCAGCAGCCCGCCCCTCCGTTCGGGGGTCCACCGGGAGCTGTTTTTT

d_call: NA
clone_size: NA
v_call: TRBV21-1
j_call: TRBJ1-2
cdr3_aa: CASYRGGFYYGYTF
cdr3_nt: TGTGCCAGCTATAGGGGGGGTTTTTACTATGGCTACACCTTC

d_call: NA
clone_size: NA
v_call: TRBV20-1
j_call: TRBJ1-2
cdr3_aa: CSASGEGRANYGYTF
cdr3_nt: TGCAGTGCTAGTGGAGAGGGGAGAGCTAACTATGGCTACACCTTC

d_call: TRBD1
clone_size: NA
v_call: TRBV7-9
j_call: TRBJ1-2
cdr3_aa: CASSPYMMWDSTLNYGYTF
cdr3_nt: TGTGCCAGCAGCCCCTACATGATGTGGGACAGCACGCTGAACTATGGCTACACCTTC

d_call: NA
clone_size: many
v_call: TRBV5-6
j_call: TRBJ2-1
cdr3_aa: CASSLAREGGTVNNEQFF
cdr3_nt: TGTGCCAGCAGCTTGGCTCGGGAGGGTGGGACAGTCAACAATGAGCAGTTCTTC

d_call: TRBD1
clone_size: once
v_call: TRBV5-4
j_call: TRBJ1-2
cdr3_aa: CASSLVPGGGYTF
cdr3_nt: TGTGCCAGCAGCTTGGTCCCAGGGGGCGGCTACACCTTC

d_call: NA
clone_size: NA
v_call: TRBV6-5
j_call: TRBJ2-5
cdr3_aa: CASSYFETQYF
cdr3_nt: TGTGCCAGCAGTTATTTTGAGACCCAGTACTTC

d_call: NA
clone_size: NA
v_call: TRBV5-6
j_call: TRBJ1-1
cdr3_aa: CASSLRLGENTEAFF
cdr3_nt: TGTGCCAGCAGCTTACGCCTCGGGGAGAACACTGAAGCTTTCTTT

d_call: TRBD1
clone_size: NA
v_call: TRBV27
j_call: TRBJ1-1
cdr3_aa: CASSPRQGLNTEAFF
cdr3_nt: TGTGCCAGCAGTCCCCGACAGGGCTTGAACACTGAAGCTTTCTTT

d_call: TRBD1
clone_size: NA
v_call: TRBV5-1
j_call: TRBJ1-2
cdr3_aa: CASSLAGGSAYGYTF
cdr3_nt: TGCGCCAGCAGCTTGGCAGGGGGCTCTGCCTATGGCTACACCTTC

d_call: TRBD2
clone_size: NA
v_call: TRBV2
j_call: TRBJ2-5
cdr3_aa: CASLSGGGETQYF
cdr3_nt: TGTGCCAGCCTTAGCGGGGGTGGCGAGACCCAGTACTTC

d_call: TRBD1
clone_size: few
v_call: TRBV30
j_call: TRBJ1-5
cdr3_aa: CAWNRPGTGHNQPQHF
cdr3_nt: TGTGCCTGGAATAGACCCGGGACAGGGCACAATCAGCCCCAGCATTTT

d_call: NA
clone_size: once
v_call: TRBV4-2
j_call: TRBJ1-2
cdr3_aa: CASSQEWVQGGYTF
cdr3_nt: TGTGCCAGCAGCCAAGAATGGGTCCAGGGAGGCTACACCTTC

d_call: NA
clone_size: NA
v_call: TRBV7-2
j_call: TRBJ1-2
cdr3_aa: CASSQNLQSNYGYTF
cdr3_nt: TGTGCCAGCAGCCAGAACTTACAGTCCAACTATGGCTACACCTTC

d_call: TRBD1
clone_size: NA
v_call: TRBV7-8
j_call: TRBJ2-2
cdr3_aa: CASSLGQGVGTGELFF
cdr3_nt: TGTGCCAGCAGCCTTGGACAGGGGGTTGGCACCGGGGAGCTGTTTTTT

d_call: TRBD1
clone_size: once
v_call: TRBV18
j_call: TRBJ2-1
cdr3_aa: CASSPGTGSYNEQFF
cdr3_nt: TGTGCCAGCTCACCCGGGACAGGGTCGTACAATGAGCAGTTCTTC

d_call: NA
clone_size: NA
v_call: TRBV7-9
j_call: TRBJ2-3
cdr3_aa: CASSRSGLDRADTQYF
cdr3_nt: TGTGCCAGCAGCCGATCGGGGCTAGACCGCGCAGATACGCAGTATTTT

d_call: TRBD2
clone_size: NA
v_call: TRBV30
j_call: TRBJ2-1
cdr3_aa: CAWSVGGGTYNEQFF
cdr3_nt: TGTGCCTGGAGTGTAGGCGGGGGAACCTACAATGAGCAGTTCTTC

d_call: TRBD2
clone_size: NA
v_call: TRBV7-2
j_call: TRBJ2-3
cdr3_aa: CASSSRLAGLSSTDTQYF
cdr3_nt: TGTGCCAGCAGCTCCAGACTAGCGGGGTTATCTAGCACAGATACGCAGTATTTT

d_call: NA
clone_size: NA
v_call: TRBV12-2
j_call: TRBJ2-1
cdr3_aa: CASRLDLTSGGEGNEQFF
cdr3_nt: TGTGCAAGTCGCTTAGACTTGACTAGCGGGGGGGAAGGGAATGAGCAGTTCTTC

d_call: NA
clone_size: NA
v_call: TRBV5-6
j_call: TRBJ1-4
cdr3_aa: CASSLYDGSGGVEKLFF
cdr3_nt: TGTGCCAGCAGCTTGTACGACGGCTCGGGGGGAGTTGAAAAACTGTTTTTT

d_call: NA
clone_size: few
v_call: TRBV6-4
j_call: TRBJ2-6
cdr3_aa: CASSERASGANVLTF
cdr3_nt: TGTGCCAGCAGTGAAAGGGCCTCTGGGGCCAACGTCCTGACTTTC

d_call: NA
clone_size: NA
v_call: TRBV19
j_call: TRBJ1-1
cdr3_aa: CASRSGGPNTEAFF
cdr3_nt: TGTGCCAGTCGCAGCGGGGGACCGAACACTGAAGCTTTCTTT

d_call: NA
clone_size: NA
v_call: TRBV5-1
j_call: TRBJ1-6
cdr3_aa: CASSLDSPVYSPLHF
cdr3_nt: TGCGCCAGCAGCCTTGACTCTCCGGTTTATTCACCCCTCCACTTT